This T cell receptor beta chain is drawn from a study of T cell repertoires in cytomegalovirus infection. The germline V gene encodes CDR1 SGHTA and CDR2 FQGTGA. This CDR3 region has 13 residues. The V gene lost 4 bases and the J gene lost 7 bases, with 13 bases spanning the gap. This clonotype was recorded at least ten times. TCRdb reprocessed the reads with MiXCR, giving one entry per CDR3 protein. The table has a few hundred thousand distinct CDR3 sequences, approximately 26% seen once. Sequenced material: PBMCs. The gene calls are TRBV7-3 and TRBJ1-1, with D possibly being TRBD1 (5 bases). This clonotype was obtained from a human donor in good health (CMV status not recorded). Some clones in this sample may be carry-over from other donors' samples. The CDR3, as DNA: TGTGCCAGCAGCTCGGACACTCTTCTTGAAGCTTTCTTT. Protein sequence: CASSSDTLLEAFF.